A selection of T cell receptor beta chains follows, all from one sample in a study of blood T cell repertoires in COVID-19. Assay: immunoSEQ multiplex PCR; the TCRdb copy retains only in-frame clones and omits some. In the table there are about 200,000 clones, approximately 84% of which are singletons. Specimen: PBMCs or T cells enriched from blood (not recorded which). Source of these receptors: a middle-aged man who had recovered from COVID-19. Both conserved end residues are part of each CDR3. D genes are given only for firm matches. Rows give clone size only sometimes, using once, few, many, or a class for an expanded clone.

CDR3aa	CDR3nt	len	d_gene	v_gene	j_gene	abundance
CASTLGGAMNTEAFF	TGCGCCAGCACCCTGGGTGGGGCCATGAACACTGAAGCTTTCTTT	15	NA	TRBV5-1	TRBJ1-1	NA
CASSQGSSGGHQETQYF	TGTGCCAGCAGCCAGGGCTCTAGCGGGGGGCACCAAGAGACCCAGTACTTC	17	TRBD2	TRBV5-4	TRBJ2-5	NA
CAWTQIGNYGYTF	TGTGCCTGGACTCAGATTGGTAACTATGGCTACACCTTC	13	NA	TRBV30	TRBJ1-2	few
CASSLTSGSSYEQYF	TGTGCCAGCAGCCTAACTAGCGGATCCTCCTACGAGCAGTACTTC	15	TRBD2	TRBV5-5	TRBJ2-7	NA
CASSNVQGTAQHF	TGTGCCAGCAGTAACGTCCAGGGGACAGCCCAGCATTTT	13	TRBD1	TRBV7-6	TRBJ1-5	once
CASSGTRGSRERETQYF	TGTGCCAGTAGCGGGACTAGAGGGAGTAGGGAGAGAGAGACCCAGTACTTC	17	TRBD2	TRBV19	TRBJ2-5	NA
CASSLATANTGELFF	TGCGCCAGCAGCTTGGCGACAGCGAACACCGGGGAGCTGTTTTTT	15	NA	TRBV5-1	TRBJ2-2	NA
CASSPEVRGIKFF	TGCGCCAGCAGCCCGGAGGTACGGGGGATAAAGTTCTTC	13	NA	TRBV5-1	TRBJ2-1	NA
CARTTSGEYEQFF	TGCGCCAGAACGACTAGCGGTGAGTATGAGCAGTTCTTC	13	TRBD2	TRBV10-1	TRBJ2-1	few
CASSGRVFGNQPQHF	TGTGCCAGCAGCGGGAGGGTTTTTGGCAATCAGCCCCAGCATTTT	15	NA	TRBV6-2/TRBV6-3	TRBJ1-5	few
CASSVGQLNYGYTF	TGTGCCAGCAGCGTGGGACAGCTTAACTATGGCTACACCTTC	14	TRBD1	TRBV7-2	TRBJ1-2	once
CASSEGALGYEQYF	TGTGCCAGCAGTGAGGGGGCCCTCGGATACGAGCAGTACTTC	14	NA	TRBV6-1	TRBJ2-7	few
CASRVSSGNTIYF	TGTGCCAGTAGGGTCAGCTCTGGAAACACCATATATTTT	13	NA	TRBV19	TRBJ1-3	NA
CASSIGQGGGEKLFF	TGTGCCAGTAGTATCGGACAGGGAGGCGGTGAAAAACTGTTTTTT	15	TRBD1	TRBV19	TRBJ1-4	NA
CASSESEGYGYTF	TGTGCCAGCAGTGAATCCGAGGGCTATGGCTACACCTTC	13	NA	TRBV2	TRBJ1-2	NA
CASSSWTGLNTEAFF	TGTGCCAGCAGTTCCTGGACAGGTCTGAACACTGAAGCTTTCTTT	15	TRBD1	TRBV27	TRBJ1-1	NA